These T cell receptor beta chains were read from a single sample in a study of CD8 T cells in Susac syndrome. TCRdb ran MiXCR on the immunoSEQ multiplex PCR reads and lists one entry per CDR3 protein. The table has approximately 110,000 distinct CDR3 sequences, around 95% seen once. Sequences were obtained from CD4+ T cells from PBMCs. Every receptor here comes from a human donor in good health. Each CDR3 is given without its conserved first and last residue. Each record gives: J gene, clone size, V gene, CDR3 protein. Some rows mark clone size as missing; the rest say once, few, many or name a class of expanded clone.

TRBJ2-2	.	TRBV14	ASSPRPLAGHTGELF
TRBJ2-3	.	TRBV28	ASNTPGQGVDTQY
TRBJ1-2	.	TRBV4-3	ASSQETGVGGYT
TRBJ1-1	few	TRBV11-1	ASSFRANTEAF
TRBJ2-7	.	TRBV25-1	ASSSSGDEQY
TRBJ1-1	.	TRBV19	ASSIAGGRVNTEAF
TRBJ2-3	.	TRBV2	ASSASGRGDTQY
TRBJ1-3	.	TRBV20-1	SALDRGLGNTIY
TRBJ1-1	.	TRBV29-1	SGMTGVLEAF
TRBJ1-2	once	TRBV19	ASSTTGQAVRYGYT
TRBJ2-1	.	TRBV6-1	ASSEDRASSYNEQF
TRBJ2-7	.	TRBV5-4	ASSLGGTSGYYEQY
TRBJ2-1	.	TRBV25-1	ASSPLAGNNEQF
TRBJ2-7	.	TRBV7-2	ASSLEGNAYEQY
TRBJ2-1	.	TRBV11-2	ASSQTGASSYNEQF
TRBJ1-2	.	TRBV5-6	ASKKGQGGGYT
TRBJ2-3	once	TRBV6-2/TRBV6-3	ASISGRTDTQY
TRBJ2-5	.	TRBV29-1	SVETLAGQETQY
TRBJ1-5	.	TRBV30	AWSVFRDQPQH
TRBJ1-1	.	TRBV18	ASSPSEGVAEAF
TRBJ1-1	.	TRBV6-2/TRBV6-3	ASSWTARTEAF
TRBJ2-7	once	TRBV6-2/TRBV6-3	ASSSLGQPNEQY
TRBJ2-3	.	TRBV25-1	ASSEVGNTDTQY
TRBJ2-1	.	TRBV11-2	ASSWGALTYNEQF
TRBJ1-2	once	TRBV7-9	ASSSRDRGVAFGGYT
TRBJ1-1	.	TRBV5-1	ASSSIQGAPEAF
TRBJ1-2	.	TRBV15	ATSRGANYGYT
TRBJ2-2	.	TRBV7-9	ARNPPGGTGELF
TRBJ1-2	once	TRBV27	ASRATGANYGYT
TRBJ2-7	.	TRBV5-6	ASSTGPYEQY
TRBJ2-7	.	TRBV18	ASSRTGVSVYEQY
TRBJ2-7	.	TRBV30	AWSEGGYEQY
TRBJ1-3	.	TRBV4-3	ASSQDRGGGSQY
TRBJ2-3	.	TRBV7-9	ASSLDSGPDTQY
TRBJ2-3	.	TRBV21-1	ASSKGAGLSTDTQY
TRBJ1-2	.	TRBV2	ASSGSEAYGYT
TRBJ1-1	.	TRBV5-4	ASSLALGELNTEAF
TRBJ1-1	once	TRBV5-1	ASSLEAAGVTEAF
TRBJ1-4	.	TRBV6-1	ASSEGRRQGRGEKLF
TRBJ2-3	.	TRBV29-1	SWARDLTDTQY
TRBJ2-7	.	TRBV7-9	ASSSPGGSSYEQY
TRBJ2-7	.	TRBV20-1	SASEGNSYEQY
TRBJ1-2	.	TRBV12-3/TRBV12-4	ASSFGPSYT
TRBJ2-5	.	TRBV5-4	ASSPRGDQETQY
TRBJ2-3	.	TRBV20-1	SASRLAGDTDTQY
TRBJ2-6	.	TRBV4-3	ASSQDNTVGWVGANVLT
TRBJ1-1	.	TRBV6-2/TRBV6-3	ASSQDLGRGEAF
TRBJ2-5	.	TRBV12-3/TRBV12-4	ASSSGLAGEGAETQY
TRBJ2-2	.	TRBV9	ASSTTSGRDTGELF
TRBJ2-1	.	TRBV7-2	ASSFYGYEQF
TRBJ2-1	once	TRBV10-3	AISGVGNEQF